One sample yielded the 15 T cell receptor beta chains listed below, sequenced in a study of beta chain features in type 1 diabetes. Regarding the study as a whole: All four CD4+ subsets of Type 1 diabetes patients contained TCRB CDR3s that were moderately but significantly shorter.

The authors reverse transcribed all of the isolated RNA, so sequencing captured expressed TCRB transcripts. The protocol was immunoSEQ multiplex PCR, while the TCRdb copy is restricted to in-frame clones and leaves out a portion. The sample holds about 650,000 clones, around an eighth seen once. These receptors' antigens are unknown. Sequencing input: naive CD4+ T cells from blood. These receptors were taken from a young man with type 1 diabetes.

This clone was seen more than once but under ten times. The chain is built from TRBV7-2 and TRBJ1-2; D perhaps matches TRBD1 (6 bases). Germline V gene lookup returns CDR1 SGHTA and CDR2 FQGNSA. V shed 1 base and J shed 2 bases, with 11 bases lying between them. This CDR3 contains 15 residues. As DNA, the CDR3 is TGTGCCAGCAGCTTAGTACAGGGTGGGAACTATGGCTACACCTTC. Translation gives CASSLVQGGNYGYTF.

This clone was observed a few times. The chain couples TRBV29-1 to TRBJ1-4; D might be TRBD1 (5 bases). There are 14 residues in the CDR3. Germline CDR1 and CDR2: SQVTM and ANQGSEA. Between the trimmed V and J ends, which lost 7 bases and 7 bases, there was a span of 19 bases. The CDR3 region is CSAMPGGSSEKLFF. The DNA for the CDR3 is TGCAGCGCCATGCCCGGGGGTAGTAGTGAAAAACTGTTTTTT.

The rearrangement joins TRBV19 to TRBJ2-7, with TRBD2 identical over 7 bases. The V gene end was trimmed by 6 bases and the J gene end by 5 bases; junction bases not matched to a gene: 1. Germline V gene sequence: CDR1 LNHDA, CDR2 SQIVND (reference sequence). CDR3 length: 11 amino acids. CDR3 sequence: CASRAGDEQYF. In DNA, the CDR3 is TGTGCCAGTAGGGCGGGGGACGAGCAGTACTTC.

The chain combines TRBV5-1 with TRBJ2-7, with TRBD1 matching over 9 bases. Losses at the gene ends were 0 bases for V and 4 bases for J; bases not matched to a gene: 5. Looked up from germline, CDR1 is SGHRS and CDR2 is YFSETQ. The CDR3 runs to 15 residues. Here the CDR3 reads CASSLEGQGIYEQYF. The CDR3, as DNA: TGCGCCAGCAGCTTGGAGGGACAGGGTATATACGAGCAGTACTTC.

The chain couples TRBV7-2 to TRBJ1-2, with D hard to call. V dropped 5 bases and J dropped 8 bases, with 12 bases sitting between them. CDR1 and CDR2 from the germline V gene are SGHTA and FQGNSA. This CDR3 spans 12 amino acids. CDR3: CASSPWADGYTF. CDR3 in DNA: TGTGCCAGCAGCCCCTGGGCAGACGGCTACACCTTC.

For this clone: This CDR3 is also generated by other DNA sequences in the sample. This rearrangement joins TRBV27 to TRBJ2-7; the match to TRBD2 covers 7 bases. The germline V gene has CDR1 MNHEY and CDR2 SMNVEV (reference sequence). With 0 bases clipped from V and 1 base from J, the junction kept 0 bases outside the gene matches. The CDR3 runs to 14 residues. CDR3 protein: CASSLSGGSYEQYF. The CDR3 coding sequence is TGTGCCAGCAGTTTATCGGGGGGGTCCTACGAGCAGTACTTC.

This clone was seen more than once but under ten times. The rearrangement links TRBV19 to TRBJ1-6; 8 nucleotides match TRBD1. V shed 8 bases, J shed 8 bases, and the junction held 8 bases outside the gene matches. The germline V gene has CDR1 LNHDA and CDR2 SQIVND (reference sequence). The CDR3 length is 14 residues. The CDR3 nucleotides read TGTGCCAGTCATCCGGGACAGGCCCATTCACCCCTCCACTTT. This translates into CASHPGQAHSPLHF.

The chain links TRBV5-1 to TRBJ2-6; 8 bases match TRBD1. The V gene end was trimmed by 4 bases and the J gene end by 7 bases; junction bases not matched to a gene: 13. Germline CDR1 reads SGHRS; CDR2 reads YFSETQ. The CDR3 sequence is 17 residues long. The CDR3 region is CASSGKYTGGAANVLTF. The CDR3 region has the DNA TGCGCCAGCAGCGGAAAGTACACAGGGGGTGCTGCCAACGTCCTGACTTTC. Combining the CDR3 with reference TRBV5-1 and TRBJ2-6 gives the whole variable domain KAGVTQTPRYLIKTRGQQVTLSCSPISGHRSVSWYQQTPGQGLQFLFEYFSETQRNKGNFPGRFSGRQFSNSRSEMNVSTLELGDSALYLCASSGKYTGGAANVLTFGAGSRLTVL.

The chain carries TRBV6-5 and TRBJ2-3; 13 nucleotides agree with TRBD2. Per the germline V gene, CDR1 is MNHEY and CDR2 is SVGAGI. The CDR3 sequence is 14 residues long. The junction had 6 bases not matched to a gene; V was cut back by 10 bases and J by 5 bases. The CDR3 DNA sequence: TGTGCCACAACTAGCGGGGGGGCCGGAGATACGCAGTATTTT. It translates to CATTSGGAGDTQYF.

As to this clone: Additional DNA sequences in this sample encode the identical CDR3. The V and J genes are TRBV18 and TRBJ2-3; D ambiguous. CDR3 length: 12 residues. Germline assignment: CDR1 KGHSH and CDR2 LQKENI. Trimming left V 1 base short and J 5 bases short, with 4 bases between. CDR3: CASSPQGDTQYF. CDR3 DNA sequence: TGTGCCAGCTCACCACAGGGAGATACGCAGTATTTT.

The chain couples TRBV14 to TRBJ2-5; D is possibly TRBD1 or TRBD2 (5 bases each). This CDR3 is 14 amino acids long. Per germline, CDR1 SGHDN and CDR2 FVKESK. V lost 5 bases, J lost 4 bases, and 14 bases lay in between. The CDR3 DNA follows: TGTGCCAGCAGCGGGGACCCCCTAGGAGAGACCCAGTACTTC. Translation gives CASSGDPLGETQYF. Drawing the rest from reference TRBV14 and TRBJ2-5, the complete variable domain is EAGVTQFPSHSVIEKGQTVTLRCDPISGHDNLYWYRRVMGKEIKFLLHFVKESKQDESGMPNNRFLAERTGGTYSTLKVQPAELEDSGVYFCASSGDPLGETQYFGPGTRLLVL.

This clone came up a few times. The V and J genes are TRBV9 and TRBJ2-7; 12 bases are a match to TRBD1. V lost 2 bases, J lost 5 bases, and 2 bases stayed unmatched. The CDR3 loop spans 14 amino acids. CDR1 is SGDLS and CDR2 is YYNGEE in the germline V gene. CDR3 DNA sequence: TGTGCCAGCAGCGTGGGACAGGGGGCCCACGAGCAGTACTTC. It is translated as CASSVGQGAHEQYF.

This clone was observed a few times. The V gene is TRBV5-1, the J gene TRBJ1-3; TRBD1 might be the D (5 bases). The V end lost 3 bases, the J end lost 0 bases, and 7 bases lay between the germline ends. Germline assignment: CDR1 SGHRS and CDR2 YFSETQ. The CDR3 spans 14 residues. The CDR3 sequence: CASSSTASGNTIYF. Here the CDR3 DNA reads TGCGCCAGCAGCTCGACAGCCTCTGGAAACACCATATATTTT.

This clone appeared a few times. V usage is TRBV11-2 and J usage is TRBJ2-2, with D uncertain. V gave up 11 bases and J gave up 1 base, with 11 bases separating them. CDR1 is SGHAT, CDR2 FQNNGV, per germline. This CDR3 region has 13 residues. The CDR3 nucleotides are TGTGCCTGTACTGGGCTGAACACCGGGGAGCTGTTTTTT. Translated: CACTGLNTGELFF. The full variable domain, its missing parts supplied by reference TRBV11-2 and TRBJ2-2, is EAGVAQSPRYKIIEKRQSVAFWCNPISGHATLYWYQQILGQGPKLLIQFQNNGVVDDSQLPKDRFSAERLKGVDSTLKIQPAKLEDSAVYLCACTGLNTGELFFGEGSRLTVL.

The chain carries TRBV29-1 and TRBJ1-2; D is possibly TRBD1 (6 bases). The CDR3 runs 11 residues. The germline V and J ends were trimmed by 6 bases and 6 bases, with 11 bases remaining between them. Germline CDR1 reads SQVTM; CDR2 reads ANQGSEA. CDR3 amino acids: CSVDGGDGYTF. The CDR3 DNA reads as TGCAGCGTGGATGGGGGCGATGGCTACACCTTC.